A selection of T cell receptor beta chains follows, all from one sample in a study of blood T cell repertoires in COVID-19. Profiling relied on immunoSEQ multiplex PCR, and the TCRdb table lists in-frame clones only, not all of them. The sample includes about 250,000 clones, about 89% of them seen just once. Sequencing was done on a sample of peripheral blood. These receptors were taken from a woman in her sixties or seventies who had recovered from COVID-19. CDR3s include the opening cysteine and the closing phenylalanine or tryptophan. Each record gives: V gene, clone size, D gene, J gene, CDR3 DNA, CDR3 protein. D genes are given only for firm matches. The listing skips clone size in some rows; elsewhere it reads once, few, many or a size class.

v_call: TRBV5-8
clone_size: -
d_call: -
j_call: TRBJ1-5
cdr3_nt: TGTGCCAGCAGCCTCCAGGGGCATCAGCCCCAGCATTTT
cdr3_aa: CASSLQGHQPQHF

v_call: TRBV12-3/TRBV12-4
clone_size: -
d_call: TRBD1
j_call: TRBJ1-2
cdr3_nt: TGTGCCAGCAGCCTTGACAGGGCCTTTGGCTACACCTTC
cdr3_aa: CASSLDRAFGYTF

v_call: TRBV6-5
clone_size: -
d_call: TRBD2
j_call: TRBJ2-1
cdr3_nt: TGTGCCAGCAGATACGGGCTAGCGGTCAATGAGCAGTTCTTC
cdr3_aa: CASRYGLAVNEQFF

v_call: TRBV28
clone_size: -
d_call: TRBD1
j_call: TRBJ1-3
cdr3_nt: TGTGCCAGCAGTTCGGACAGGGTAGCGGCAGGAAACACCATATATTTT
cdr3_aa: CASSSDRVAAGNTIYF

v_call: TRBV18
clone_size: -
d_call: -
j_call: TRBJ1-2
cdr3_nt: TGTGCCAGCTCACCACCGGGGAGGGATGGCTACACCTTC
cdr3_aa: CASSPPGRDGYTF

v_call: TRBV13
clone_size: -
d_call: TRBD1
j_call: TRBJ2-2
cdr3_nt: TGTGCCAGCGAACAGGGGGCGGCCACCGGGGAGCTGTTTTTT
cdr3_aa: CASEQGAATGELFF

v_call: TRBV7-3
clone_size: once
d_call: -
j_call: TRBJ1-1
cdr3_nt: TGTGCCAGCAGCTCAAATGGGGCGAACACTGAAGCTTTCTTT
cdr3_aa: CASSSNGANTEAFF

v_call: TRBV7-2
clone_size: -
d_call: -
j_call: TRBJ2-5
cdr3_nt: TGTGCCAGCAGCTTAGGCAGCCCCCCAGGGACCCAGTACTTC
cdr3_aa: CASSLGSPPGTQYF

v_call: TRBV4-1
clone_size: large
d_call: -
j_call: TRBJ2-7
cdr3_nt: TGCGCCAGCAGCCAAGCCCCGACAGGTCCTTACGAGCAGTACTTC
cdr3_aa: CASSQAPTGPYEQYF

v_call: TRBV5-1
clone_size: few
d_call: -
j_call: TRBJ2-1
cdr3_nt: TGCGCCAGCAGCTTAGGCGGTACCTCCTACAATGAGCAGTTCTTC
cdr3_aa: CASSLGGTSYNEQFF

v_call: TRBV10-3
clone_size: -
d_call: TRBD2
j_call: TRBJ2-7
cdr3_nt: TGTGCCATCAGCGCCAGGTTGTCGGCTAGCGGGGGGGCTACAGTTTACGAGCAGTACTTC
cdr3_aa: CAISARLSASGGATVYEQYF

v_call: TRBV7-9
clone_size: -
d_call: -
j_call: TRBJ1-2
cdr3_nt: TGTGCCAGCAGCTTAGAATTTCTTCGGGGCTACACCTTC
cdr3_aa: CASSLEFLRGYTF

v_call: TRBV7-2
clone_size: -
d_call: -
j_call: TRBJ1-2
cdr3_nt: TGTGCCAGCAGCTTAGGGGTTGCAGGCGCCTATGGCTACACCTTC
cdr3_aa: CASSLGVAGAYGYTF

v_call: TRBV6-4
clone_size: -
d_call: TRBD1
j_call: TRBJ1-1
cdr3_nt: TGTGCCAGCATACAGGACAGGGCGGAAAAGAACACTGAAGCTTTCTTT
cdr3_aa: CASIQDRAEKNTEAFF

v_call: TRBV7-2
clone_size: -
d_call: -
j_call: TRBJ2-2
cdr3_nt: TGTGCCAGCAGCTTGTATTCCGGGGAGCTGTTTTTT
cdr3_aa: CASSLYSGELFF